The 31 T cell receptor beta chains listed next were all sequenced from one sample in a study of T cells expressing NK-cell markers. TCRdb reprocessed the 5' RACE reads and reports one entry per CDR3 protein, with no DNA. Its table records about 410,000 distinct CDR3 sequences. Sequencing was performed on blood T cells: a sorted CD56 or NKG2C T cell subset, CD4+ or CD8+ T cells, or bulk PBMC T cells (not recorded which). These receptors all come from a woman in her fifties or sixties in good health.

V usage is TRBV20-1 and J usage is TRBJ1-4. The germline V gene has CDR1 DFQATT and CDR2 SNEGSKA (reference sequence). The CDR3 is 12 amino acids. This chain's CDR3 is CSARSDNEKLFF.

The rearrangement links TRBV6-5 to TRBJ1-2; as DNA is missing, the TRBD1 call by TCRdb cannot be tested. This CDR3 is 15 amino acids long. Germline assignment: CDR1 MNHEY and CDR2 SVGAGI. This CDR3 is CASSQGFFSNYGYTF.

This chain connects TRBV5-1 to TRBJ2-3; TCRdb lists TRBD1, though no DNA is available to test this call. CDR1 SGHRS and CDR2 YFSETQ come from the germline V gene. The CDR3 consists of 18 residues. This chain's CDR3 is CASSPGSPNRGLIDTQYF. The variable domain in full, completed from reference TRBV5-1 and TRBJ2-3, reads KAGVTQTPRYLIKTRGQQVTLSCSPISGHRSVSWYQQTPGQGLQFLFEYFSETQRNKGNFPGRFSGRQFSNSRSEMNVSTLELGDSALYLCASSPGSPNRGLIDTQYFGPGTRLTVL.

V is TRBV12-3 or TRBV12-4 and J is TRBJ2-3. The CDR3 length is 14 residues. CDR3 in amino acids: CASSFRPSTDTQYF.

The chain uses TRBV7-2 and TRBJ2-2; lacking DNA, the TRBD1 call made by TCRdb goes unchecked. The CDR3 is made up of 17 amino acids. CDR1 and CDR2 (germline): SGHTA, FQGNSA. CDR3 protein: CASSLGTGLINTGELFF.

The CDR3 reads CSAYRLAARDEQFF. The chain has TRBV20-1 and TRBJ2-1; TCRdb selects TRBD2, and the lack of DNA leaves this call unchecked. The CDR3 totals 14 residues. The germline gives CDR1 DFQATT, CDR2 SNEGSKA (reference sequence).

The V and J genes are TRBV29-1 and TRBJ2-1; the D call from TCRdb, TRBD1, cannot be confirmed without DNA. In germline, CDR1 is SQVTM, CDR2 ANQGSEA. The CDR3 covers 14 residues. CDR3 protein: CSVSDRYGYNEQFF.

CDR3 sequence: CASSLGGLASDTQYF. This chain uses TRBV5-1 with TRBJ2-3; TCRdb indicates TRBD2, and absent DNA this call remains unverified. The CDR3 is 15 amino acids. Germline V CDR1 and CDR2: SGHRS, YFSETQ.

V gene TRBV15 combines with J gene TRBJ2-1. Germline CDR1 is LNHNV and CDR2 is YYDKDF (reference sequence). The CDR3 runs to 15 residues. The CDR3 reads CATSRDRGPYNEQFF.

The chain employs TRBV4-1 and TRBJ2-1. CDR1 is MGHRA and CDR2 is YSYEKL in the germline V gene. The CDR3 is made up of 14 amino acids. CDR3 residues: CASSQDLGANEQFF.

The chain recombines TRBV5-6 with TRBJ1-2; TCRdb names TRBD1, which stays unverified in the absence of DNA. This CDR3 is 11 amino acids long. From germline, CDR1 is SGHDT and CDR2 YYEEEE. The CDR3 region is CASAALDGYTF.

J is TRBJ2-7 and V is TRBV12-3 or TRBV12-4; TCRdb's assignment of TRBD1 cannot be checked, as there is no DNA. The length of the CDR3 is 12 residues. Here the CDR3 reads CASSPGPWEQYF.

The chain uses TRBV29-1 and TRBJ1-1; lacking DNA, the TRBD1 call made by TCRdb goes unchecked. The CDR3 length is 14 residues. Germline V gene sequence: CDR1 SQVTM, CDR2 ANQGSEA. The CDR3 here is CSVVRTGMNTEAFF.

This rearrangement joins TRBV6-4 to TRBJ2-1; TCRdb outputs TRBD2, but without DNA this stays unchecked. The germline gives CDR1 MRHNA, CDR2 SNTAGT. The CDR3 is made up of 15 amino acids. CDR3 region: CASSGGLGGGNEQFF.

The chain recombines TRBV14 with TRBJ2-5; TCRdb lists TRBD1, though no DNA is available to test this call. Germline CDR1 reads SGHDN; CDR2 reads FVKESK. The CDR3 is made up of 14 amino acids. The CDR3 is CASSQENLGGTQYF.

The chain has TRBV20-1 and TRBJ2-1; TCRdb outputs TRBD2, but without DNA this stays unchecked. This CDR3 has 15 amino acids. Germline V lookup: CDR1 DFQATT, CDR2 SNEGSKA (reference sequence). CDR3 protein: CSASNLAGEAFEQFF.

The CDR3 is CASGAGVVSYNEQFF. The V call is TRBV6-6, the J call TRBJ2-1; the TCRdb D gene call, TRBD2, has no DNA to confirm it. Germline assignment: CDR1 MNHNY and CDR2 SVGAGI (reference sequence). The CDR3 extends over 15 amino acids.

The CDR3 loop is CATSAVGTGELFF. V usage is TRBV24-1 and J usage is TRBJ2-2; without DNA, the TCRdb call of TRBD1 cannot be checked. The CDR3 covers 13 residues. Per the germline V gene, CDR1 is KGHDR and CDR2 is SFDVKD.

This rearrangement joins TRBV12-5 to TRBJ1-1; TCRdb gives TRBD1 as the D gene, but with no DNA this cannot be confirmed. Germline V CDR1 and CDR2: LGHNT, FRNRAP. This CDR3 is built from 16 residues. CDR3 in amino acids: CASGSTGALRNTEAFF.

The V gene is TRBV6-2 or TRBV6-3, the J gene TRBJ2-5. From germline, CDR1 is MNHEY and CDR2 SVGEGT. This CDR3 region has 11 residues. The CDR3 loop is CASSSGKTQYF.

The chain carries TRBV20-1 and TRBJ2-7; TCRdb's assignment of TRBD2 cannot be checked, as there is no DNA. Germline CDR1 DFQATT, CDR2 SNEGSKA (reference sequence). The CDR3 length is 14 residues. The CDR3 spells CSAAGTTETYEQYF.

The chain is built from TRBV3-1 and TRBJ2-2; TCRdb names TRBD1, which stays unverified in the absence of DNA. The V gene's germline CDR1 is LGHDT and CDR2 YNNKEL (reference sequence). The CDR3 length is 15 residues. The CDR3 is CASSRDQLNTGELFF.

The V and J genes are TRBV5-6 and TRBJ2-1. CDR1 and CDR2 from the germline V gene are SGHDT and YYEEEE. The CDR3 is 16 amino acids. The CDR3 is CASSPLGSSSYNEQFF.

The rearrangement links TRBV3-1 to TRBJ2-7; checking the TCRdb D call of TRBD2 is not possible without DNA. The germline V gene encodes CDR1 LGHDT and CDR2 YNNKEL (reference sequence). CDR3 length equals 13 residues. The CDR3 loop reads CASRGLASTEQYF.

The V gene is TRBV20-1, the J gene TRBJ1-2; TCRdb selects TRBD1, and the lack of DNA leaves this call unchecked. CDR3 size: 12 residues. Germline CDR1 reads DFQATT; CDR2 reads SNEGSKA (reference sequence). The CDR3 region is CSARGGLRGYTF.

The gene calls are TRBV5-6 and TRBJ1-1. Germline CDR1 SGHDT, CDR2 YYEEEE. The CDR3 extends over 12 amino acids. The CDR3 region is CASSSGENEAFF.

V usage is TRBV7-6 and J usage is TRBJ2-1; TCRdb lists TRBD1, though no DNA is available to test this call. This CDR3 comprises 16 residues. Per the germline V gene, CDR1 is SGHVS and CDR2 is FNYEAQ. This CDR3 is CASSPQTGGHLSEQFF.

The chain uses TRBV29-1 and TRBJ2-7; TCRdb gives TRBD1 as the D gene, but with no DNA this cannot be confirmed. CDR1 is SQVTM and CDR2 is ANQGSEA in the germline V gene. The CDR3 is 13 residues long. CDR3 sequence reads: CSVVQQGKYEQYF.

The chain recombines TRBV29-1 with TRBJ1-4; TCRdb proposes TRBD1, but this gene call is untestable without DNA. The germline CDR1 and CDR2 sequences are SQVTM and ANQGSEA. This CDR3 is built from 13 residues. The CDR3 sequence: CSVEGRGREKLFF.

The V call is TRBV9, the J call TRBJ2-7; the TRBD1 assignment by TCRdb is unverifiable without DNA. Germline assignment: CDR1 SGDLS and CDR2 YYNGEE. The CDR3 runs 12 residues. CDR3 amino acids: CASSAPGQDIYF.

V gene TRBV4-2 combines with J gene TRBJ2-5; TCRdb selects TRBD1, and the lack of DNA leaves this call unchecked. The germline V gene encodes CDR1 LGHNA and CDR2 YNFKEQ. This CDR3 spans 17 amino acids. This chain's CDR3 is CASSLGSRDRLQETQYF.